This TCR beta chain was sequenced for a study of shared clonotypes between healthy human individuals. Turning to the study itself: Each donor's CD4 naive and CD4 memory cells filled three plates apiece, CD8 naive two, and CD8 memory one.

CD45RA-negative memory and CD45RA+ naive subsets were split from the CD4+ cells. The CDR3 contains 15 residues. With 4 bases clipped from V and 3 bases from J, the junction kept 5 bases outside the gene matches. Germline V gene sequence: CDR1 SGHRS, CDR2 YFSETQ. A remark on this clone: Its antigen is unidentified.

Overall study results and limits: The four-donor shared clonotypes exceeded non-shared clonotypes in generation probability, with non-shared ones scoring lower.

Investigators spread the genomic DNA of each subset evenly over several immunoSEQ plates. Clones were read by immunoSEQ multiplex PCR, and TCRdb kept only the in-frame ones, dropping some. The repertoire has about 520,000 clones, about 96% of them found once; the top ten carry around 0.066%. Sequencing was carried out using naive CD4+ T cells sorted from blood. Subset described: CD45RA+ positively selected. The chain joins TRBV5-1 to TRBJ2-1, with 9 bases lining up with TRBD2. The sequence was obtained from a young woman in good health. The CDR3 spells CASSDGSGSYNEQFF. For the CDR3, the DNA is TGCGCCAGCAGCGATGGTAGCGGGAGCTACAATGAGCAGTTCTTC.